The 24 T cell receptor beta chains reported below all come from one sample, sequenced in a study of cytomegalovirus exposure and HLA in healthy donors. The PCR had 60 Vbeta and 13 Jbeta primers. Assay used: immunoSEQ multiplex PCR; TCRdb lists only in-frame clones, some missing. This table has tens of thousands of clones, 65% to 85% appearing once. Sequencing used PBMCs. Every receptor here comes from a man aged 50 or older in good health and CMV-seronegative.

This chain joins TRBV13 and TRBJ1-3; 7 bases map to TRBD1. Germline-derived CDR1 and CDR2 are PRHDT and FYEKMQ (reference sequence). The ends lost 5 bases at V and 5 bases at J; junction bases unmatched: 6. The CDR3 has 14 amino acids. CDR3 residues: CASSARGLRNTIYF. The DNA for the CDR3 is TGTGCCAGCAGCGCAAGGGGGCTTCGAAACACCATATATTTT.

The chain carries TRBV28 and TRBJ2-3; 14 nucleotides line up with TRBD2. J gave up 0 bases and V 4 bases, and 15 bases lay outside the gene matches. Per germline, CDR1 MDHEN and CDR2 SYDVKM. The CDR3 runs to 21 residues. The CDR3, as DNA: TGTGCCAGCAGTTACCTGGGACTAGCGGGGGCCCCACAGCACAGCACAGATACGCAGTATTTT. Translated, it gives CASSYLGLAGAPQHSTDTQYF.

V is TRBV9 and J is TRBJ2-7; D ambiguous. V was trimmed by 0 bases and J by 2 bases, leaving 9 bases between them. The CDR3 is 14 residues long. Germline V gene lookup returns CDR1 SGDLS and CDR2 YYNGEE. As DNA, the CDR3 is TGTGCCAGCAGCGTAGGGCAGGCTACCTACGAGCAGTACTTC. Encoded protein: CASSVGQATYEQYF.

The CDR3 sequence is CASSIERLASTQYF. The CDR3 bases are TGTGCCAGTAGTATAGAACGGCTAGCGAGCACGCAGTATTTT. The chain carries TRBV19 and TRBJ2-3; a possible D gene is TRBD2 (6 bases). Germline V gene sequence: CDR1 LNHDA, CDR2 SQIVND (reference sequence). V lost 0 bases and J lost 9, with 13 bases in between. The CDR3 covers 14 residues.

The chain joins TRBV5-1 to TRBJ2-3; D unresolved. The CDR3 runs 13 residues. The ends were cut back, 6 bases at V and 1 base at J, with 9 bases in the middle. The V gene's germline CDR1 is SGHRS and CDR2 YFSETQ. The CDR3 sequence is CASTPGRTDTQYF. CDR3 in DNA: TGCGCCAGCACCCCGGGTCGCACAGATACGCAGTATTTT.

The chain combines TRBV19 with TRBJ1-2; 10 bases agree with TRBD1. The germline CDR1 and CDR2 sequences are LNHDA and SQIVND (reference sequence). The CDR3 covers 16 residues. With 1 base clipped from V and 3 bases from J, the junction kept 5 bases outside the gene matches. Here the CDR3 DNA reads TGTGCCAGTAGTATAGGGACAGGGGGAAACGACTATGGCTACACCTTC. Translating it yields CASSIGTGGNDYGYTF.

Notes on this clone: At one end the junction does not follow the germline gene, possibly because of a read error. The V and J genes are TRBV29-1 and TRBJ1-2, with TRBD1 matching 7 bases. From germline, CDR1 is SQVTM and CDR2 ANQGSEA. This CDR3 has 13 residues. CDR3 sequence (DNA): TGCAGCGTTGCTGATAGGGACAGAGGCCCTCGCGCCTTC. It codes for CSVADRDRGPRAF.

CDR3 protein: CASSREGTPNTEAFF. CDR3 DNA: TGTGCCAGCTCCCGAGAGGGGACACCGAACACTGAAGCTTTCTTT. The chain couples TRBV18 to TRBJ1-1; TRBD1 is a possible D gene (6 bases). The ends were cut back, 6 bases at V and 1 base at J, with 15 bases in the middle. The CDR3 has 15 amino acids. The V gene's germline CDR1 is KGHSH and CDR2 LQKENI.

V and J are TRBV7-2 and TRBJ2-7; 10 bases fit TRBD1. The germline CDR1 and CDR2 sequences are SGHTA and FQGNSA. The CDR3 length is 15 residues. V lost 1 base and J lost 5; bases outside the gene matches: 5. Here the CDR3 DNA reads TGTGCCAGCAGCTTAGGGGCGGGACAGGGGAACGAGCAGTACTTC. Translating gives CASSLGAGQGNEQYF.

The chain uses TRBV5-4 and TRBJ1-2; D unresolved. V gave up 0 bases and J gave up 3 bases, with 12 bases separating them. CDR1 and CDR2 from the germline V gene are SGHNT and YYREEE (reference sequence). The CDR3 contains 15 residues. The CDR3: CASSLVWESDYGYTF. The CDR3 bases are TGTGCCAGCAGCTTGGTTTGGGAGTCTGACTATGGCTACACCTTC.

The V gene is TRBV5-4, the J gene TRBJ2-2; 7 nucleotides line up with TRBD2. Germline assignment: CDR1 SGHNT and CDR2 YYREEE (reference sequence). The V gene end was trimmed by 0 bases and the J gene end by 2 bases; junction bases not matched to a gene: 7. The CDR3 extends over 17 amino acids. The CDR3 loop reads CASSLAGSGLNTGELFF. The CDR3 DNA follows: TGTGCCAGCAGCTTGGCCGGTAGCGGGTTAAACACCGGGGAGCTGTTTTTT.

This clone was seen a single time. The rearrangement links TRBV5-1 to TRBJ2-3; 11 bases are a match to TRBD2. Losses at the gene ends were 3 bases for V and 6 bases for J; bases not matched to a gene: 3. The CDR3 spans 14 residues. Germline V CDR1 and CDR2: SGHRS, YFSETQ. The CDR3 DNA follows: TGCGCCAGCAGCTCGACTAGCGGGGCGGATACGCAGTATTTT. Encoded protein: CASSSTSGADTQYF.

The J gene is TRBJ2-2, the V gene TRBV30; a possible D gene is TRBD1 (5 bases). Trimming pared 8 bases from V and 10 bases from J, leaving 14 bases between. The CDR3 length is 11 residues. From germline, CDR1 is GTSNPN and CDR2 SVGIG (reference sequence). CDR3 nucleotides: TGTGCCCAGGGAAGAGTATCGGAGCTGTTTTTT. Translation gives CAQGRVSELFF.

This clone has more than one count but fewer than ten. This chain uses TRBV4-3 with TRBJ1-1; the D gene is possibly TRBD1 (5 bases). V lost 0 bases and J lost 3, with 23 bases in between. Germline-derived CDR1 and CDR2 are LGHNA and YSLEER. This CDR3 is 19 amino acids long. CDR3 DNA sequence: TGCGCCAGCAGCCAAGATCTACGCAGGGCCGGTGGTTGGGACACTGAAGCTTTCTTT. This sequence encodes CASSQDLRRAGGWDTEAFF.

This clone was counted only a few times. The V gene is TRBV9, the J gene TRBJ2-1; 11 bases agree with TRBD2. The CDR3 sequence is 18 residues long. CDR1 and CDR2 (germline): SGDLS, YYNGEE. V shed 0 bases and J 9 bases; nucleotides not matched to a gene: 14. The chain's CDR3 is CASSVGFMTSGIISEQFF. The CDR3 DNA is TGTGCCAGCAGCGTAGGGTTTATGACTAGCGGGATAATAAGTGAGCAGTTCTTC.

This rearrangement joins TRBV19 to TRBJ2-7; tentatively, D is TRBD1 (6 bases). Per germline, CDR1 LNHDA and CDR2 SQIVND (reference sequence). The CDR3 runs to 15 residues. V lost 3 bases to trimming and J lost 4 bases, with 16 bases between them. DNA for the CDR3: TGTGCCAGTAGTATGGGGGCCAGGGGATTTTACGAGCAGTACTTC. Its protein is CASSMGARGFYEQYF.

CDR3 region: CASSILAGEQFF. DNA of the CDR3: TGTGCCAGTAGTATACTAGCGGGAGAGCAGTTCTTC. This sequence joins TRBV19 and TRBJ2-1, with 9 bases fitting TRBD2. The V segment lost 2 bases and the J segment 10 bases; nucleotides outside the gene matches: 0. Germline V gene lookup returns CDR1 LNHDA and CDR2 SQIVND (reference sequence). The CDR3 is 12 amino acids.

DNA for the CDR3: TGTGCCAGCAGCTTAGAGGGGACTAGCGGGAGAGCTTACGAGCAGTACTTC. Translation: CASSLEGTSGRAYEQYF. The chain links TRBV11-2 to TRBJ2-7, with TRBD2 matching over 14 bases. CDR3 length equals 17 residues. V was clipped by 0 bases and J by 4 bases; unmatched bases: 5. Per the germline V gene, CDR1 is SGHAT and CDR2 is FQNNGV.

The chain recombines TRBV9 with TRBJ2-1; possible D gene TRBD2, 5 bases. The V end lost 1 base, the J end lost 9 bases, and 8 bases lay between the germline ends. Germline assignment: CDR1 SGDLS and CDR2 YYNGEE. This CDR3 is 12 amino acids long. The CDR3 DNA is TGTGCCAGCAGCGTAAGCCGGGGTGAGCAGTTCTTC. Translation: CASSVSRGEQFF.

The rearrangement links TRBV5-4 to TRBJ2-3, with 8 bases fitting TRBD2. Germline V CDR1 and CDR2: SGHNT, YYREEE (reference sequence). The V gene end was trimmed by 0 bases and the J gene end by 2 bases; junction bases not matched to a gene: 5. CDR3 length: 16 residues. CDR3 region: CASSLVASGPTDTQYF. CDR3 in DNA: TGTGCCAGCAGCTTGGTGGCTAGCGGGCCCACAGATACGCAGTATTTT.

V usage is TRBV7-2 and J usage is TRBJ2-1, with 9 bases lining up with TRBD2. V lost 4 bases to trimming and J lost 6 bases; unmatched junction nucleotides: 7. The germline gives CDR1 SGHTA, CDR2 FQGNSA. The CDR3 runs to 15 residues. The CDR3 protein is CASSSYSGSPNEQFF. The DNA of the CDR3 is TGTGCCAGCAGCTCATATAGCGGGAGCCCCAATGAGCAGTTCTTC. Based on the CDR3 plus reference TRBV7-2 and TRBJ2-1, the full variable domain is GAGVSQSPSNKVTEKGKDVELRCDPISGHTALYWYRQSLGQGLEFLIYFQGNSAPDKSGLPSDRFSAERTGGSVSTLTIQRTQQEDSAVYLCASSSYSGSPNEQFFGPGTRLTVL.

This clone was recorded only once. V usage is TRBV7-9 and J usage is TRBJ1-1; tentatively, D is TRBD1 (6 bases). The CDR3 consists of 12 residues. V was cut by 5 bases and J by 7 bases, with 11 bases left in between. The germline gives CDR1 SEHNR, CDR2 FQNEAQ (reference sequence). This CDR3 is CASSLTTGEAFF. CDR3 nucleotide sequence: TGTGCCAGCAGCCTAACGACAGGTGAAGCTTTCTTT.

J is TRBJ1-5 and V is TRBV2, with D perhaps matching TRBD1 (5 bases). CDR1 SNHLY and CDR2 FYNNEI come from the germline V gene. The ends were cut back, 6 bases at V and 4 bases at J, with 13 bases in the middle. This CDR3 contains 14 residues. CDR3 protein: CASRGVAGNQPQHF. CDR3 DNA: TGTGCCAGCAGGGGGGTGGCGGGGAATCAGCCCCAGCATTTT.

The V gene is TRBV28, the J gene TRBJ1-5, with TRBD1 matching 8 bases. V lost 5 bases and J lost 3; bases outside the gene matches: 6. This CDR3 is 15 amino acids long. Germline CDR1 and CDR2: MDHEN and SYDVKM. CDR3 bases: TGTGCCAGCAGTATGACAGGGGCCCCCAATCAGCCCCAGCATTTT. Encoded protein: CASSMTGAPNQPQHF.